Listed here is a single T cell receptor beta chain. This clonotype was observed at least ten times. Its antigen is not yet known. No per-base quality is available; no much larger clone lies one base away. In the ophthalmopathy patients, disease was moderately to severely active, with a Clinical Activity Score of 3 or more, a NOSPECS grade of 4 or more, and a duration of less than 3 months. Patients with uncontrolled infections, other autoimmune diseases, pregnancy or lactation were excluded. Clinical symptoms, serum thyroxine and TRAb, thyroid ultrasound, and orbital computed tomography formed the basis for the diagnoses. Ficoll-Paque density gradient centrifugation was used to isolate PBMCs from about 9.4 ml of fresh peripheral blood. Trizol reagent was used to extract total RNA, and RNA quality was then checked on an Agilent 2100 Bioanalyzer. This sample was included in a study of T cells in Graves' hyperthyroidism and ophthalmopathy (dated by TCRdb to between 2017 and 2020). Broadly, across the study: Peripheral blood was collected at initial diagnosis, before any treatment. To identify TCR V-J signatures that set the groups apart, the researchers used a discovery cohort of more than 95 patients, made up of 43 with Graves' ophthalmopathy and some 55 with stable Graves' hyperthyroidism. Whether ophthalmopathy could be predicted prospectively was tested in an independent validation cohort made up of roughly 19 hyperthyroidism patients plus 17 patients who later progressed to ophthalmopathy. For training and testing, the 110 or so patients in the discovery cohort were randomly divided in a 7:3 ratio. Thyroid tissue and blood T-cell repertoires from roughly 6 Graves' hyperthyroidism patients were also compared in the study. Following sampling, methimazole starting at 30 mg daily was given to hyperthyroidism patients, and high-dose intravenous methylprednisolone was given to ophthalmopathy patients. TCR Vbeta CDR3 sequencing of some 140 peripheral blood samples (under 45 ophthalmopathy, about 80 hyperthyroidism and around 17 progressor patients) is reported in the paper. Results and caveats for the whole study, not just this receptor: Blood samples also contained most of the expanded thyroid clonotypes (frequency above 0.001), which suggests that blood repertoires may reflect thyroid immune responses. Sample size was not statistically predetermined, and investigators were not blinded to group allocation. Ophthalmopathy was separated from stable hyperthyroidism by a 13 V-J signature model, with 87.88% sensitivity and 81% to 82% specificity obtained in cross-validation and 80%/75% obtained in testing. In validation, the model predicted progression to ophthalmopathy a median of roughly 6.1 months before onset, with about 70% sensitivity and more than 72% specificity.

The TCR beta CDR3 regions were amplified from RNA transcripts. The first round of RT-PCR for the TCR CDR3 was performed with the HTBI primer set and the Qiagen OneStep RT-PCR kit. Libraries were constructed in a second round of multiplex PCR, after which size selection and purification were performed. Paired-end sequencing of the libraries was performed with 100 bp reads on an Illumina HiSeq2000. The authors processed their data as follows. SOAPnuke was used to process the raw data, throwing out any read that contained adapters or uncalled bases, had a mean Phred below 15, or lacked an exact constant-primer or identifier match. COPE v1.2.5 was used to merge high-quality paired reads, and clonotypes were defined as unique nucleotide sequences. Clonotypes were aligned to IMGT TRBV, TRBD and TRBJ reference segments using MiTCR v1.1. Only V-J combinations with frequency above 0.0001, covering roughly 99% of repertoires, were analysed. A TCS score was defined as the ratio of F50 (clonal expansion) to E x V (chaos), with BLOSUM62-based TCRdist applied between CDR3 peptides within each V-J. Welch's t-statistics and random forest reduced 500 to 650 V-J features to 13, which were used in a naive Bayes classifier (R e1071). TCRdb ran its own pipeline on the public reads, namely fastp trimming at Q25 and MiXCR clone calling, and kept in-frame beta chains. Every CDR3 protein is listed once, alongside the most common genes and DNA of its rows. These V and J calls are TCRdb output, not the study's own analysis. The sample contains a few hundred thousand distinct CDR3 sequences, about 15% of them found a single time. The ten largest clonotypes hold roughly a fifth of the sample.

A distance of 13 bases separates the germline ends of V and J, which lose 0 bases and 2 bases respectively. The germline V gene provides CDR1 MGHRA and CDR2 YSYEKL. The CDR3 measures 16 amino acids from cysteine to phenylalanine. Only the CDR3 part of the read is kept: 48 bases, read in frame from the first base. The material sequenced was blood. The sequence joins TRBV4-1 to TRBJ2-5, with the D segment identity uncertain. This clonotype was obtained from a woman aged 25 to 39 with Graves' ophthalmopathy. The CDR3 is CASSQEMPSLQETQYF. The DNA sequence is TGCGCCAGCAGCCAAGAGATGCCGTCCCTACAAGAGACCCAGTACTTC.